The sequence of this T cell receptor (beta chain) was determined in a study of blood T cell repertoires in COVID-19. About the research overall: COVID-19 samples collected from the United States, Italy and Spain covered acute and convalescent phases. T cells, B-cell-depleted T cells, or PBMCs supplied cDNA or gDNA.

The CDR3 is 17 residues long. V dropped 0 bases and J dropped 7 bases, with 17 bases sitting between them. The germline gives CDR1 SGHRS, CDR2 YFSETQ. As handled by the study authors: Cell counts per sample came from amplifying reference gene primers. Clones were sequenced by immunoSEQ multiplex PCR, and TCRdb holds only the in-frame ones, with some missing. The V and J calls and clone size are taken from that table; D and trimming were inferred from the DNA. The table has around 120,000 clones, about two thirds seen once. The V and J genes are TRBV5-1 and TRBJ1-6, with a possible D match to TRBD1 (6 bases). This sequence originates from a human donor with acute or convalescent COVID-19. The donor label of this sample is uncertain. The sample comprised peripheral blood. CDR3 DNA sequence: TGCGCCAGCAGCTTGGAGACAGGCTCAACTGGGAATTCACCCCTCCACTTT. As protein: CASSLETGSTGNSPLHF.